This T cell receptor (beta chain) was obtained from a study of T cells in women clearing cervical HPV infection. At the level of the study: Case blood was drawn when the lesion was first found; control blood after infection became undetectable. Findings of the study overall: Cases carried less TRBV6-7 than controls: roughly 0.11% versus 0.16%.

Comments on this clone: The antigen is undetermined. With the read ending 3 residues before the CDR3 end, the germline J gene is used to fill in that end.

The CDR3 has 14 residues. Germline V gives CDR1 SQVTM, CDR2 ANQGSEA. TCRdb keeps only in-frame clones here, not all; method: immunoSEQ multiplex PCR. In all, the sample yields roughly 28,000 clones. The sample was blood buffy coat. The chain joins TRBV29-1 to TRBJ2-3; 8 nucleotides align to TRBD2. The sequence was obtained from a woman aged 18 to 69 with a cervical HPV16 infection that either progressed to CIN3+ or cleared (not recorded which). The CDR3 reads CSAATAGVQETQYF. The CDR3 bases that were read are TGCAGCGCCGCCACAGCGGGGGTCCAAGAGACG.